This TCR beta chain was sequenced for a study of Tregs in tolerant kidney transplant recipients. Notes on the study in general: The small number of patients limits these findings pending further validation. Some patients' samples used different primers over time, so nucleotide sequences weren't comparable.

This clone was counted only a few times. Its antigen is not identified. Data came from immunoSEQ multiplex PCR; TCRdb stores just in-frame clones and leaves some out. The table includes 50,000 to 55,000 clones, roughly nine tenths detected once. The CDR3 loop spans 14 amino acids. V was pared by 1 base and J by 4 bases, with 1 base of the junction left unmatched. Per the germline V gene, CDR1 is SGHAT and CDR2 is FQDESV (reference sequence). Mixed chimerism was transient after nonmyeloablative marrow transplants from related graft donors. The rearrangement joins TRBV11-1 to TRBJ2-1; the match to TRBD2 covers 7 bases. Sequencing used CD8+ T cells from blood (PBMCs), obtained 24 months after the transplant. This sequence was found in a human patient who received a combined kidney and bone marrow transplant. The graft donor may be the source of some T cells. The CDR3 here is CASSLELAYNEQFF. The CDR3 DNA sequence: TGTGCCAGCAGCTTAGAACTAGCGTACAATGAGCAGTTCTTC.